Shown below are 21 T cell receptor beta chains from a single sample sequenced in a study of blood T cell repertoires in COVID-19 (dated by TCRdb to 2020 to 2021). Receptors were amplified or captured by the immunoSEQ multiplex PCR assay. TCRdb took this table from immuneACCESS and kept in-frame rearrangements with V and J called. Such tables lack part of the clones; where checked against another copy, unresolved V genes explain under half of the gap, and the rest is unexplained. For this sample there are more than 95,000 clones; roughly 80% appear just once. Together, the top ten hold approximately 25% of the sample. Sequenced material: peripheral blood. These TCRs come from a human donor in a cohort sampled during active COVID-19.

The CDR3 sequence: CAWSGLGGSGNTIYF. DNA for the CDR3: TGTGCCTGGAGTGGGCTGGGAGGCTCTGGAAACACCATATATTTT. This chain connects TRBV30 to TRBJ1-3, with D unresolved. Germline V gene data show CDR1 as GTSNPN and CDR2 as SVGIG (reference sequence). The CDR3 is 15 amino acids. Trimming took 1 base from V and 0 from J, leaving 10 bases between them.

This clone was recorded a few times. The rearrangement links TRBV19 to TRBJ2-1; 9 bases map to TRBD2. The J segment lost 8 bases and the V segment lost 2 bases, leaving 7 bases of the junction unmatched. Germline CDR1 LNHDA, CDR2 SQIVND (reference sequence). The CDR3 spans 15 residues. The CDR3 sequence is CASSISGGLAYEQFF. As DNA, the CDR3 is TGTGCCAGTAGTATAAGCGGGGGGTTGGCGTATGAGCAGTTCTTC.

The genes are TRBV5-1 and TRBJ1-5, with 7 bases aligning to TRBD1. J lost 6 bases, V lost 0 bases, and 6 bases had no gene match. This CDR3 has 15 residues. Per the germline V gene, CDR1 is SGHRS and CDR2 is YFSETQ. CDR3 sequence: CASSLDGRGRQPQHF. Written as DNA, the CDR3 is TGCGCCAGCAGCTTGGATGGTAGGGGGCGTCAGCCCCAGCATTTT.

This clone was seen a few times. V usage is TRBV5-1 and J usage is TRBJ2-7, with D possibly being TRBD1 (6 bases). The length of the CDR3 is 13 residues. Germline CDR1 SGHRS, CDR2 YFSETQ. Deletions cut 2 bases from V and 2 bases from J, with 8 bases between. The CDR3 DNA follows: TGCGCCAGCAGCTTCCCAGGGGCCTACGAGCAGTACTTC. This gives the protein CASSFPGAYEQYF.

This clone is a singleton in its sample. CDR3 nucleotide sequence: TGTGCTAGTGGTTTGTTGGGGACAGACTATGGCTACACCTTC. Translating gives CASGLLGTDYGYTF. This chain joins TRBV12-5 and TRBJ1-2; 7 bases are a match to TRBD1. The CDR3 extends over 14 amino acids. J was trimmed by 3 bases and V by 2 bases; bases with no gene match: 3. CDR1 and CDR2 from the germline V gene are LGHNT and FRNRAP.

The chain joins TRBV2 to TRBJ1-1; perhaps TRBD1 as D (5 bases). The V end was cut by 5 bases, the J end by 0 bases, with 10 bases between. The CDR3 is 14 amino acids. The V gene's germline CDR1 is SNHLY and CDR2 FYNNEI. CDR3 DNA sequence: TGTGCCAGCAGTCCTCAGGGTGTGAACACTGAAGCTTTCTTT. It yields the protein CASSPQGVNTEAFF.

The table lists this clone with a few counts. The rearrangement uses TRBV7-9 and TRBJ1-1; D unclear. The V gene's germline CDR1 is SEHNR and CDR2 FQNEAQ (reference sequence). Trimming took 7 bases from V and 1 from J, leaving 13 bases between them. The CDR3 length is 14 residues. The CDR3 nucleotides are TGTGCCAGCAACCCAGATTGGGCGAACACTGAAGCTTTCTTT. It codes for CASNPDWANTEAFF.

J is TRBJ2-3 and V is TRBV28; tentative D call: TRBD2 (6 bases). V dropped 5 bases and J dropped 9 bases, with 12 bases sitting between them. CDR3 size: 12 residues. Germline V CDR1 and CDR2: MDHEN, SYDVKM. The CDR3 loop reads CASSAGTSTQYF. The DNA of the CDR3 is TGTGCCAGCAGTGCTGGGACTTCAACGCAGTATTTT.

This clone was seen only once. J is TRBJ2-7 and V is TRBV7-2; 10 nucleotides match TRBD2. CDR3 length: 17 residues. V lost 1 base and J lost 5; bases outside the gene matches: 11. From germline, CDR1 is SGHTA and CDR2 FQGNSA. DNA for the CDR3: TGTGCCAGCAGCTTAGGCCCAGCGGGAGGGTCCCAGGACGAGCAGTACTTC. Amino acid sequence: CASSLGPAGGSQDEQYF.

This clone came up once. This rearrangement joins TRBV27 to TRBJ2-2; possibly TRBD2 for D (7 bases). V was trimmed by 10 bases and J by 3 bases, leaving 21 bases between them. This CDR3 spans 16 amino acids. In germline, CDR1 is MNHEY, CDR2 SMNVEV (reference sequence). The CDR3, as DNA: TGTGCCACCAAAGAAGGGGGGGGTACTTACACCGGGGAGCTGTTTTTT. It translates to CATKEGGGTYTGELFF.

This rearrangement joins TRBV7-9 to TRBJ2-3; the D gene is possibly TRBD1 (7 bases). Germline CDR1 and CDR2: SEHNR and FQNEAQ (reference sequence). V was pared by 5 bases and J by 3 bases, with 15 bases between. This CDR3 is 15 amino acids long. This chain's CDR3 is CASSGGDRSTDTQYF. CDR3 DNA: TGTGCCAGCAGCGGAGGGGACAGATCTACAGATACGCAGTATTTT. Drawing the rest from reference TRBV7-9 and TRBJ2-3, the complete variable domain is DTGVSQNPRHKITKRGQNVTFRCDPISEHNRLYWYRQTLGQGPEFLTYFQNEAQLEKSRLLSDRFSAERPKGSFSTLEIQRTEQGDSAMYLCASSGGDRSTDTQYFGPGTRLTVL.

V gene TRBV28 combines with J gene TRBJ1-2; no definite D call. From germline, CDR1 is MDHEN and CDR2 SYDVKM. CDR3 length: 15 amino acids. Trimming shortened V by 6 bases and J by 8 bases, and 22 bases separated the two germline ends. CDR3: CASSAPGVDLKGYTF. CDR3 nucleotides: TGTGCCAGCAGCGCCCCCGGGGTGGATTTGAAGGGCTACACCTTC.

The chain is built from TRBV4-3 and TRBJ2-3, with TRBD2 identical over 10 bases. CDR3 length: 15 residues. Germline V gives CDR1 LGHNA, CDR2 YSLEER. J lost 5 bases, V lost 2 bases, and 4 bases had no gene match. This CDR3 is CASSQSTSGLDTQYF. The CDR3 nucleotides read TGCGCCAGCAGCCAATCGACTAGCGGGTTAGATACGCAGTATTTT.

The V gene is TRBV9, the J gene TRBJ1-3; D unclear. The germline V and J ends were trimmed by 0 bases and 0 bases, with 10 bases remaining between them. Germline V gives CDR1 SGDLS, CDR2 YYNGEE. The CDR3 runs 16 residues. CDR3 sequence reads: CASSVGQAGSGNTIYF. Written as DNA, the CDR3 is TGTGCCAGCAGCGTAGGGCAGGCGGGCTCTGGAAACACCATATATTTT.

This rearrangement joins TRBV6-5 to TRBJ2-5; D is uncertain. Trimming left V 5 bases short and J 5 bases short, with 12 bases between. CDR3 length: 13 residues. Germline CDR1 MNHEY, CDR2 SVGAGI. The CDR3 DNA follows: TGTGCCAGCAGTACCTATATGTCGGAGACCCAGTACTTC. Its protein is CASSTYMSETQYF.

The J gene is TRBJ1-4, the V gene TRBV27; 7 nucleotides agree with TRBD1. This CDR3 spans 15 amino acids. Germline V gene data show CDR1 as MNHEY and CDR2 as SMNVEV (reference sequence). V lost 6 bases, J lost 6 bases, and 10 bases stayed unmatched. Written as DNA, the CDR3 is TGTGCCAGCAGGGCTAGACAGGGTCCGGATGAAAAACTGTTTTTT. It specifies CASRARQGPDEKLFF.

The CDR3 DNA sequence: TGTGCCAGCAGCCACATAGCGGGGGGGCGAGGTACGCAGTATTTT. Its protein product is CASSHIAGGRGTQYF. The chain couples TRBV11-3 to TRBJ2-3, with 11 bases fitting TRBD2. J lost 8 bases, V lost 5 bases, and 9 bases had no gene match. The CDR3 extends over 15 amino acids. The V gene's germline CDR1 is SGHNT and CDR2 YENEEA. Variable domain in full (rest from reference TRBV11-3 and TRBJ2-3): EAGVVQSPRYKIIEKKQPVAFWCNPISGHNTLYWYLQNLGQGPELLIRYENEEAVDDSQLPKDRFSAERLKGVDSTLKIQPAELGDSAVYLCASSHIAGGRGTQYFGPGTRLTVL.

This chain uses TRBV4-3 with TRBJ1-1; perhaps TRBD1 as D (5 bases). Trimming took 4 bases from V and 4 from J, leaving 13 bases between them. CDR1 is LGHNA, CDR2 YSLEER, per germline. This CDR3 is built from 14 residues. The CDR3: CASSLQVTGTEAFF. The CDR3 DNA reads TGCGCCAGCAGCCTCCAGGTCACAGGCACTGAAGCTTTCTTT.

This clone has more than one count but fewer than ten. The chain joins TRBV7-9 to TRBJ1-2; D is unresolved. This CDR3 comprises 13 residues. V lost 7 bases to trimming and J lost 10 bases, with 19 bases between them. CDR1 and CDR2 from the germline V gene are SEHNR and FQNEAQ (reference sequence). This CDR3 reads CASIAGRERDYTF. As DNA, the CDR3 is TGTGCCAGCATCGCGGGAAGGGAAAGGGACTACACCTTC.

This clone has just a few counts. The chain joins TRBV29-1 to TRBJ1-5; the D is unclear. The germline CDR1 and CDR2 sequences are SQVTM and ANQGSEA. CDR3 length: 12 residues. V was trimmed by 4 bases and J by 10 bases, leaving 14 bases between them. The DNA of the CDR3 is TGCAGCGTTGTGGTCGGGTTGGGTCCCCAGCATTTT. As protein: CSVVVGLGPQHF. The whole variable domain, remainder taken from reference TRBV29-1 and TRBJ1-5, is SAVISQKPSRDICQRGTSLTIQCQVDSQVTMMFWYRQQPGQSLTLIATANQGSEATYESGFVIDKFPISRPNLTFSTLTVSNMSPEDSSIYLCSVVVGLGPQHFGDGTRLSIL.

The rearrangement uses TRBV28 and TRBJ2-1; 15 bases are a match to TRBD2. Looked up from germline, CDR1 is MDHEN and CDR2 is SYDVKM. This CDR3 has 15 amino acids. V was pared by 8 bases and J by 11 bases, with 10 bases of the junction left unmatched. The CDR3 DNA sequence: TGTGCCAGCCGAAGCGGACTAGCGGGAGGGAAAAAGCAGTTCTTC. Translation: CASRSGLAGGKKQFF.